Given below is one T cell receptor (beta chain) in context. These data come from a study of cytomegalovirus exposure and HLA in healthy donors. PCR was performed using 60 Vbeta and 13 Jbeta primers. TCRdb keeps only in-frame clones here, not all; method: immunoSEQ multiplex PCR. The data contain approximately 160,000 clones, less than 90% of them seen just once; the ten biggest clones take up 3.5% to 5%. Germline V lookup: CDR1 ENHRY, CDR2 SYGVKD. This CDR3 contains 14 residues. Trimming shortened V by 2 bases and J by 9 bases, and 14 bases separated the two germline ends. The chain has TRBV10-3 and TRBJ2-4, with D tentatively TRBD1 (5 bases). Sequencing used PBMCs. This clonotype was obtained from a man aged 45-60 years in good health and CMV-seropositive. This CDR3 reads CAISESLGLGIQYF. The CDR3 DNA reads TGTGCCATCAGTGAGAGTCTGGGGCTGGGCATTCAGTACTTC.